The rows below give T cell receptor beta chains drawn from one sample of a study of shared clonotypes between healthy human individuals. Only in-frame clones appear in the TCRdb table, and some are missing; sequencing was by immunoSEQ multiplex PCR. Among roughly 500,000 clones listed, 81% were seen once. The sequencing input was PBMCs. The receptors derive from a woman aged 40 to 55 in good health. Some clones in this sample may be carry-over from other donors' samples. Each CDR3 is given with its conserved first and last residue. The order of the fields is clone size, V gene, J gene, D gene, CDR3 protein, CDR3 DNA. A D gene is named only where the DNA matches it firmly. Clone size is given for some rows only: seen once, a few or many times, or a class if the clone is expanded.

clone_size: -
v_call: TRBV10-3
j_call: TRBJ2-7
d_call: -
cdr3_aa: CAINTSPSYEQYF
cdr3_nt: TGTGCCATCAATACTAGCCCGAGCTACGAGCAGTACTTC

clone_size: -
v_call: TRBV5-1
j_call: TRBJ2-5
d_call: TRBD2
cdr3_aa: CASALVAGDGETQYF
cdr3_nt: TGCGCCAGCGCACTGGTGGCGGGAGATGGGGAGACCCAGTACTTC

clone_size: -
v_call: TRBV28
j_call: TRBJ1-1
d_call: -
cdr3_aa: CASSVTEEAFF
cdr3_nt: TGTGCCAGCAGTGTGACAGAAGAAGCTTTCTTT

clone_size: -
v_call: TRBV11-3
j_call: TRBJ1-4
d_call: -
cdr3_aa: CASSLSGQGGEKLFF
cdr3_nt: TGTGCCAGCAGCTTGAGTGGGCAGGGTGGTGAAAAACTGTTTTTT

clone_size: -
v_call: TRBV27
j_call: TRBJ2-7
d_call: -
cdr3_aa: CASSSTVESPFYEQYF
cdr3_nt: TGTGCCAGCAGTTCCACAGTAGAATCCCCCTTCTACGAGCAGTACTTC

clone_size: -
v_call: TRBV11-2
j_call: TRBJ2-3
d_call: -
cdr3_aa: CASSLDPRTYTDTQYF
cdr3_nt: TGTGCCAGCAGCTTAGATCCACGGACCTACACAGATACGCAGTATTTT

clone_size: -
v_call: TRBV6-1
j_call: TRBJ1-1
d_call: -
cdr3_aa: CASTTTENTEAFF
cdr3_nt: TGTGCCAGCACCACTACGGAGAACACTGAAGCTTTCTTT

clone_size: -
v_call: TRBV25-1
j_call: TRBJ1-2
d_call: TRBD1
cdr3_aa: CASSEFRDSYGYTF
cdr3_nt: TGTGCCAGCAGTGAATTCAGGGACAGCTATGGCTACACCTTC

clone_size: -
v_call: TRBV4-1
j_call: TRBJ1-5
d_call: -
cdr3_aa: CASSQPGVKQPQHF
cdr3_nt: TGCGCCAGCAGCCAGCCTGGGGTCAAGCAGCCCCAGCATTTT

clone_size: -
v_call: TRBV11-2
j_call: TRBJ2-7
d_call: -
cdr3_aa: CASSLVDPSIGEQYF
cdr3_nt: TGTGCCAGCAGCTTAGTCGATCCGTCCATAGGCGAGCAGTACTTC

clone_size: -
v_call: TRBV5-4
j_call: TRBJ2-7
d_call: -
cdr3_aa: CASSSLGGKSSYEQYF
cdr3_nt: TGTGCCAGCAGCTCATTGGGCGGGAAAAGCTCCTACGAGCAGTACTTC

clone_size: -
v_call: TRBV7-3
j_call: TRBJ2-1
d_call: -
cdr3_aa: CASSFQAASSYNEQFF
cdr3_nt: TGTGCCAGCAGCTTTCAAGCGGCAAGCTCCTACAATGAGCAGTTCTTC

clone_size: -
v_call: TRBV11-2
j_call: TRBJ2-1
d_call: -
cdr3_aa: CASSLRDPNYNEQFF
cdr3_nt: TGTGCCAGCAGCCTTCGGGACCCCAACTACAATGAGCAGTTCTTC

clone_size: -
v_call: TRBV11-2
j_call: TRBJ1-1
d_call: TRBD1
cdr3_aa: CASSAGTGGFTEAFF
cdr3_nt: TGTGCCAGCAGCGCCGGGACAGGGGGTTTCACTGAAGCTTTCTTT

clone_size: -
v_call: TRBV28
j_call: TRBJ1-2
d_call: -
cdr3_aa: CASDSGTGYTF
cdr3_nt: TGTGCCAGCGACTCGGGGACGGGCTACACCTTC

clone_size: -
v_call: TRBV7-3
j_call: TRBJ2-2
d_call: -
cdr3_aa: CASREGFVTGELFF
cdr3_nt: TGTGCCAGCCGAGAAGGGTTCGTCACCGGGGAGCTGTTTTTT

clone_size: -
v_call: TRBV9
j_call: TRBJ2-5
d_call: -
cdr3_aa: CASSATGTYQETQYF
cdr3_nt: TGTGCCAGCAGCGCTACCGGGACATACCAAGAGACCCAGTACTTC

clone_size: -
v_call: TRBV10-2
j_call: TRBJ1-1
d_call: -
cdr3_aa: CASSESRAHPWADEAFF
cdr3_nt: TGCGCCAGCAGTGAGTCAAGGGCGCACCCTTGGGCCGATGAAGCTTTCTTT

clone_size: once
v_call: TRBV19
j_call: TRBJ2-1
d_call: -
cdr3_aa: CASSGGTYNEQFF
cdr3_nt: TGTGCCAGTAGTGGCGGTACCTACAATGAGCAGTTCTTC

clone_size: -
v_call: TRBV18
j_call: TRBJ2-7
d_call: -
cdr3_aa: CASSPSGDHEQYF
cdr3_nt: TGTGCCAGCTCACCATCAGGGGACCACGAGCAGTACTTC

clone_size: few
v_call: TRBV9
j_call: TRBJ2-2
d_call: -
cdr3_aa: CASSVALRGELFF
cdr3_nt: TGTGCCAGCAGCGTAGCCCTCCGCGGGGAGCTGTTTTTT

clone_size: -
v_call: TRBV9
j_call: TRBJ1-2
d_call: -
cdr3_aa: CASSVGQRGDGYTF
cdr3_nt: TGTGCCAGCAGCGTAGGACAGAGGGGCGATGGCTACACCTTC

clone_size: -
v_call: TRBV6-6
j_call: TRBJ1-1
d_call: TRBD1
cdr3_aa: CASDRDRGPTEAFF
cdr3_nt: TGTGCCAGCGATAGGGACAGGGGGCCCACTGAAGCTTTCTTT

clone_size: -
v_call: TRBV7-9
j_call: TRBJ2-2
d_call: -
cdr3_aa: CASSLAELWTGELFF
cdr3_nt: TGTGCCAGCAGCTTAGCGGAGTTGTGGACCGGGGAGCTGTTTTTT

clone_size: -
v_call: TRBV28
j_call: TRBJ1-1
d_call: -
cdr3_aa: CASSSSIGTEAFF
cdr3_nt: TGTGCCAGTAGCAGCAGTATCGGGACCGAAGCTTTCTTT

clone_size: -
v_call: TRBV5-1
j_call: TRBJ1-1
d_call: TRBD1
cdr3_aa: CASSLTMSAGGEAFF
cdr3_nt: TGCGCCAGCAGCTTAACAATGTCGGCAGGGGGCGAGGCTTTCTTT

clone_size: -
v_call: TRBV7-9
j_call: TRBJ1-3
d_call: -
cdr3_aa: CASSFGPNGNTIYF
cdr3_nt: TGTGCCAGCAGCTTTGGACCGAATGGAAACACCATATATTTT

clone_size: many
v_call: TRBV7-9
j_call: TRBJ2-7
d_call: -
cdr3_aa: CASSSAPRSEQYF
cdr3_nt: TGTGCCAGCAGCTCCGCGCCAAGGAGCGAGCAGTACTTC

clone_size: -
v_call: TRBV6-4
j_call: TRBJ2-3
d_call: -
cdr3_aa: CASSPRGSATDTQYF
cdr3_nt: TGTGCCAGCAGTCCGCGGGGATCAGCCACAGATACGCAGTATTTT

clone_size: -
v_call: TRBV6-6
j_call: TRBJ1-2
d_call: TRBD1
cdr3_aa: CASSSGQNYGYTF
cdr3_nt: TGTGCCAGCAGTTCGGGACAGAACTATGGCTACACCTTC

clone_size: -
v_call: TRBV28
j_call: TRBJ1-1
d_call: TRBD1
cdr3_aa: CASSSGQYFMNTEAFF
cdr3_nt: TGTGCCAGCAGTTCGGGACAGTACTTCATGAACACTGAAGCTTTCTTT

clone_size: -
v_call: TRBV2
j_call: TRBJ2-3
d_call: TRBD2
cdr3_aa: CASNPTSGTDTQYF
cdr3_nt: TGTGCCAGCAATCCGACTAGCGGGACAGATACGCAGTATTTT

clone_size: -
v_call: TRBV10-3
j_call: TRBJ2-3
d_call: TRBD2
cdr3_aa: CATIAGEADTQYF
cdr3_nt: TGTGCCACCATAGCGGGAGAGGCAGATACGCAGTATTTT

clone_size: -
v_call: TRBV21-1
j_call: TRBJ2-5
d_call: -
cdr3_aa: CASSKAAHLFQETQYF
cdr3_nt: TGTGCCAGCAGCAAAGCAGCTCACCTCTTCCAAGAGACCCAGTACTTC

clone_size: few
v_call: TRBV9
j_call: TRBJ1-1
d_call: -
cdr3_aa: CASSVVNANTEAFF
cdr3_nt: TGTGCCAGCAGCGTAGTAAACGCCAACACTGAAGCTTTCTTT

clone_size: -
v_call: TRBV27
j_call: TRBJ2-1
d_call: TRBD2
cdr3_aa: CASSLRREGNEQFF
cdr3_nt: TGTGCCAGCAGTTTAAGACGGGAGGGCAATGAGCAGTTCTTC

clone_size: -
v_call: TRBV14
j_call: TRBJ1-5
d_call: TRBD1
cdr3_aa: CASSQDIKLGQGLQYSNQPQHF
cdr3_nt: TGTGCCAGCAGCCAAGATATAAAACTGGGACAGGGCCTTCAGTATAGCAATCAGCCCCAGCATTTT

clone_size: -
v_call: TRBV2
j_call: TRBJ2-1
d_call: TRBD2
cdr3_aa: CASSEVAGGPDEQFF
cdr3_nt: TGTGCCAGCAGTGAAGTAGCGGGAGGGCCTGATGAGCAGTTCTTC

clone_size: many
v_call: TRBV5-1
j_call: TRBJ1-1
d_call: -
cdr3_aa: CASSLEGGTEAFF
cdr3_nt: TGCGCCAGCAGCTTGGAGGGGGGCACTGAAGCTTTCTTT

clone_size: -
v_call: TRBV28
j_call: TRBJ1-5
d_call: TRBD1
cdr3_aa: CASSQTGQGNQPQHF
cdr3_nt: TGTGCCAGCAGCCAGACGGGACAGGGCAATCAGCCCCAGCATTTT

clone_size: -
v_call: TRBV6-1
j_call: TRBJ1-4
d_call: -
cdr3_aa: CASSELGLEKLFF
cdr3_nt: TGTGCCAGCAGTGAACTGGGACTCGAAAAACTGTTTTTT